This T cell receptor beta chain derives from a study of T cell responses to AZD1222 COVID-19 vaccine. Repertoires were generated with immunoSEQ multiplex PCR, while TCRdb's copy carries only in-frame clones and drops some. Altogether 130,000 or so clones are present, about nine tenths being singletons, with the ten largest covering 9.5%. Points from the study as a whole: The donor cohort was predominantly white British with a female majority, and clonal diversity may have been underestimated.

Regarding this clone: Its matching antigen is unknown.

V dropped 0 bases and J dropped 2; count of bases not matched to a gene: 5. Germline CDR1 reads ENHRY; CDR2 reads SYGVKD. This CDR3 contains 18 residues. Here the sequenced sample was peripheral blood, taken 28 days after the second AZD1222 dose. This chain uses TRBV10-3 with TRBJ2-3; 13 bases are a match to TRBD2. This sequence was found in an adult who received the AZD1222 COVID-19 vaccine. For the CDR3, the DNA is TGTGCCATCAGTGAGTCGAAACTAGCGGGAGGGAACACAGATACGCAGTATTTT. It is translated as CAISESKLAGGNTDTQYF.